The sequence of this TCR beta chain was determined in a study of cytomegalovirus exposure and HLA in healthy donors. The study, taken as a whole, reports: It was only CMV serostatus that was available as immune exposure information. Investigators reported around 150 TCR beta chains as tied to cytomegalovirus.

With respect to this clone: Antigen: not known.

Amplification used 60 Vbeta primers and 13 Jbeta primers. Profiling relied on immunoSEQ multiplex PCR, and the TCRdb table lists in-frame clones only, not all of them. The sample holds about 200,000 clones. Sequenced input: PBMCs. The sequence was collected from a boy aged 5 to 17 in good health and CMV-seronegative.

For the CDR3, the DNA is TGTGCCAGCAGCCCGGGCGGGCTAGCGGGCGACGAGCAGTACTTC. Translated: CASSPGGLAGDEQYF. The J gene is TRBJ2-7, the V gene TRBV7-3, with 8 bases aligning to TRBD2. The CDR3 is 15 residues long. V shed 5 bases, J shed 5 bases, and the junction held 11 bases outside the gene matches. The V gene's germline CDR1 is SGHTA and CDR2 FQGTGA.